This T cell receptor (beta chain) was captured in a study of blood T cell repertoires in COVID-19. Turning to the study itself: Both acute and convalescent COVID-19 samples were obtained from the United States, Italy and Spain. From T cells, B-cell-depleted T cells, or PBMCs came the material, which was cDNA or gDNA.

Authors' data handling: Reference gene primer amplification yielded estimated nucleated cell counts. TCRdb's table, derived via immunoSEQ multiplex PCR, lists solely in-frame clones and lacks some. V, J and clone size reflect that table, while D and trimming were determined from the DNA. The data show about 18,000 clones, approximately 87% seen once. The ends were cut back, 6 bases at V and 5 bases at J, with 17 bases in the middle. Germline values: CDR1 MDHEN, CDR2 SYDVKM. This CDR3 region has 14 residues. The receptor comes from a human donor in a cohort sampled during active COVID-19. The chain joins TRBV28 to TRBJ2-7, with D possibly matching TRBD2 (6 bases). Sequenced input: peripheral blood. CDR3: CASRGGYQSDEQYF. The CDR3 region has the DNA TGTGCCAGCAGAGGAGGGTACCAATCCGACGAGCAGTACTTC.